The 21 T cell receptor beta chains in this list originate from one sample, sequenced in a study of cytomegalovirus exposure and HLA in healthy donors. Primers for the PCR totalled 60 Vbeta and 13 Jbeta. The method was immunoSEQ multiplex PCR; TCRdb's version includes in-frame clones alone and lacks a portion of them. The data show 63,000 or so clones, with roughly 67% seen just once and roughly 5.3% held by the top ten. Sequencing was done on a sample of PBMCs. These receptors came from a man in his fifties or sixties in good health and CMV-seronegative.

This chain uses TRBV6-1 with TRBJ1-4; the D is unclear. V was clipped by 3 bases and J by 8 bases, with 16 bases between them. The V gene's germline CDR1 is MNHNS and CDR2 SASEGT. There are 15 residues in the CDR3. The CDR3 region is CASSEWSRVEEKLFF. DNA of the CDR3: TGTGCCAGCAGTGAGTGGTCGAGGGTCGAGGAAAAACTGTTTTTT.

This chain uses TRBV29-1 with TRBJ1-1; a weak D match, TRBD1 (5 bases). Deletions cut 5 bases from V and 5 bases from J, with 24 bases between. Germline assignment: CDR1 SQVTM and CDR2 ANQGSEA. The CDR3 sequence is 16 residues long. In DNA, the CDR3 is TGCAGCGTTCCGGGTCCAGTTAGGGGATTAGGGACTGAAGCTTTCTTT. Amino acid sequence: CSVPGPVRGLGTEAFF. Filled out from reference TRBV29-1 and TRBJ1-1, the complete variable domain reads SAVISQKPSRDICQRGTSLTIQCQVDSQVTMMFWYRQQPGQSLTLIATANQGSEATYESGFVIDKFPISRPNLTFSTLTVSNMSPEDSSIYLCSVPGPVRGLGTEAFFGQGTRLTVV.

The rearrangement links TRBV5-4 to TRBJ1-2; weak D call: TRBD1 (6 bases). Trimming took 7 bases from V and 4 from J, leaving 14 bases between them. This CDR3 region has 13 residues. CDR1 SGHNT and CDR2 YYREEE come from the germline V gene (reference sequence). The CDR3 DNA sequence: TGTGCCAGCTCCGGGACAAGGAGCTATGGCTACACCTTC. Encoded protein: CASSGTRSYGYTF.

This clone was observed once. The rearrangement links TRBV7-3 to TRBJ2-3; D is perhaps TRBD1 (6 bases). Trimming left V 4 bases short and J 2 bases short, with 10 bases between. Germline assignment: CDR1 SGHTA and CDR2 FQGTGA. The CDR3 extends over 14 amino acids. DNA of the CDR3: TGTGCCAGCAGCTCAGGGACACACACAGATACGCAGTATTTT. This gives the protein CASSSGTHTDTQYF.

The chain recombines TRBV5-6 with TRBJ2-7; 12 bases match TRBD1. Germline loops: CDR1 SGHDT, CDR2 YYEEEE. This CDR3 has 16 residues. After removal of 2 bases from V and 4 bases from J, the junction contained 7 bases not matched to a gene. DNA for the CDR3: TGTGCCAGCAGCTTCAACTTGGGACAGGGGGCTTACGAGCAGTACTTC. This encodes CASSFNLGQGAYEQYF.

The chain carries TRBV6-4 and TRBJ2-1; no clear D. Germline-derived CDR1 and CDR2 are MRHNA and SNTAGT. Trimming took 1 base from V and 13 from J, leaving 14 bases between them. This CDR3 is 13 amino acids long. The CDR3 loop reads CASSDLEPGKQFF. CDR3 DNA sequence: TGTGCCAGCAGTGACTTGGAACCGGGTAAACAGTTCTTC.

This clone was counted once. This chain joins TRBV27 and TRBJ1-5, with D unclear. The CDR3 runs to 17 residues. V lost 10 bases to trimming and J lost 0 bases, with 22 bases between them. Germline loops: CDR1 MNHEY, CDR2 SMNVEV (reference sequence). Written as DNA, the CDR3 is TGTGCCACAGCTCGGTGGGCAGAACCTTATAGCAATCAGCCCCAGCATTTT. Its translation: CATARWAEPYSNQPQHF.

This rearrangement joins TRBV9 to TRBJ1-2; D possibly corresponds to TRBD1 (6 bases). V was clipped by 3 bases and J by 3 bases, with 9 bases between them. CDR3 length: 13 residues. Per germline, CDR1 SGDLS and CDR2 YYNGEE. The CDR3 DNA follows: TGTGCCAGCAGCGACAGGGATCACTATGGCTACACCTTC. This sequence encodes CASSDRDHYGYTF.

CDR3 DNA sequence: TGTGCCAGCAGCAACACAGGGGAGCAGTACTTC. This translates into CASSNTGEQYF. V usage is TRBV6-6 and J usage is TRBJ2-7, with D possibly TRBD1 on 6 matching bases. The V end lost 6 bases, the J end lost 7 bases, and 10 bases lay between the germline ends. The V gene's germline CDR1 is MNHNY and CDR2 SVGAGI (reference sequence). The CDR3 is made up of 11 amino acids.

The V gene is TRBV9, the J gene TRBJ2-5; TRBD2 might be the D (6 bases). This CDR3 has 16 amino acids. CDR1 and CDR2 from the germline V gene are SGDLS and YYNGEE. V gave up 0 bases and J gave up 1 base, with 13 bases separating them. CDR3 DNA: TGTGCCAGCAGCGTAGTTGGAGGGAGCCTCCAAGAGACCCAGTACTTC. Its translation: CASSVVGGSLQETQYF.

This clone was seen only once. The V and J genes are TRBV5-1 and TRBJ1-2, with 11 bases that match TRBD1. The V gene's germline CDR1 is SGHRS and CDR2 YFSETQ. J was trimmed by 4 bases and V by 3 bases; bases with no gene match: 2. This CDR3 spans 14 amino acids. The CDR3 DNA sequence: TGCGCCAGCAGCTACGGGACAGGGGGCTATGGCTACACCTTC. Its protein product is CASSYGTGGYGYTF.

This clone was seen only a few times. The V gene is TRBV4-1, the J gene TRBJ1-1, with 7 bases lining up with TRBD1. V shed 3 bases, J shed 11 bases, and the junction held 12 bases outside the gene matches. The germline V gene encodes CDR1 MGHRA and CDR2 YSYEKL. The CDR3 contains 14 residues. In DNA form, the CDR3 reads TGCGCCAGCAGCCACCCCGAGCACAGGGGAAGGGCTTTCTTT. Translation gives CASSHPEHRGRAFF.

The chain recombines TRBV19 with TRBJ2-7, with a possible D match to TRBD2 (6 bases). CDR3 size: 17 residues. The germline CDR1 and CDR2 sequences are LNHDA and SQIVND (reference sequence). Trimming removed 2 bases from V and 4 bases from J, with 21 bases in between. The CDR3 bases are TGTGCCAGTAGTATAACCCAAGGGACTTCCAAAGGTTACGAGCAGTACTTC. This sequence encodes CASSITQGTSKGYEQYF.

This clone was detected a few times. The rearrangement uses TRBV2 and TRBJ2-3; TRBD2 matches at 10 bases. CDR3 length: 15 residues. Trimming at V came to 3 bases and at J to 5 bases, leaving 5 bases not matched to a gene. The germline gives CDR1 SNHLY, CDR2 FYNNEI. The CDR3 here is CASSDRAGGVDTQYF. CDR3 nucleotide sequence: TGTGCCAGCAGTGACAGAGCGGGGGGGGTAGATACGCAGTATTTT.

This clone was seen a handful of times. V is TRBV10-3 and J is TRBJ1-1; D may be TRBD1 (5 bases). The ends were cut back, 0 bases at V and 5 bases at J, with 13 bases in the middle. Germline loops: CDR1 ENHRY, CDR2 SYGVKD. This CDR3 has 15 residues. The chain's CDR3 is CAISESPGLITEAFF. CDR3 sequence (DNA): TGTGCCATCAGTGAGTCCCCAGGGTTGATTACTGAAGCTTTCTTT.

This chain joins TRBV19 and TRBJ2-4, with TRBD2 matching over 8 bases. Germline V gives CDR1 LNHDA, CDR2 SQIVND (reference sequence). The trim removed 1 base at V and 8 bases at J, leaving 4 bases unmatched. The CDR3 length is 14 residues. In DNA form, the CDR3 reads TGTGCCAGTAGTATAGTCGCGGGGGGCGACATTCAGTACTTC. Protein: CASSIVAGGDIQYF.

This clone showed up just a few times. Germline is not matched at one junction end, which may reflect a read error. The rearrangement uses TRBV6-5 and TRBJ1-2; 9 positions match TRBD1. Looked up from germline, CDR1 is MNHEY and CDR2 is SVGAGI. The CDR3 consists of 10 residues. This CDR3 is CASSRDRDFF. As DNA, the CDR3 is TGTGCCAGCAGTAGGGACAGGGACTTCTTC.

The V gene is TRBV6-6, the J gene TRBJ2-5; no clear D. CDR1 and CDR2 (germline): MNHNY, SVGAGI (reference sequence). CDR3 length equals 14 residues. V lost 0 bases and J 5 bases, leaving 10 bases between the germline ends. This chain's CDR3 is CASSYSQVQETQYF. CDR3 DNA sequence: TGTGCCAGCAGTTACTCCCAGGTTCAGGAGACCCAGTACTTC.

V gene TRBV6-1 combines with J gene TRBJ2-7; 8 bases align to TRBD1. J gave up 4 bases and V 7 bases, and 9 bases lay outside the gene matches. CDR1 and CDR2 from the germline V gene are MNHNS and SASEGT. This CDR3 has 14 residues. Here the CDR3 reads CASTRDRTAYEQYF. The DNA of the CDR3 is TGTGCCAGCACCCGGGACAGGACCGCGTACGAGCAGTACTTC.

This clone was seen a handful of times. The chain carries TRBV30 and TRBJ1-2, with a tentative D call TRBD1 (5 bases). Germline V gene lookup returns CDR1 GTSNPN and CDR2 SVGIG (reference sequence). This CDR3 contains 13 residues. The V end lost 4 bases, the J end lost 8 bases, and 17 bases lay between the germline ends. In DNA, the CDR3 is TGTGCCTGGACCCCGGGGGGGACTAAGGGCTACACCTTC. Amino acid sequence: CAWTPGGTKGYTF.

The chain employs TRBV5-1 and TRBJ1-1; D unclear. CDR1 is SGHRS and CDR2 is YFSETQ in the germline V gene. The CDR3 is 13 amino acids. The V and J ends lost 4 bases and 10 bases respectively, with 17 bases between them. In nucleotides, the CDR3 is TGCGCCAGCAGCGCCGGACTGGCGGAGGGAGCTTTCTTT. It is translated as CASSAGLAEGAFF.